Below, 30 T cell receptor beta chains from the same sample are listed, as sequenced in a study of regulatory T cells in long-lasting Graves disease. Time point indicated: persistent/refractory GD, antithyroid drugs over 5 years with positive TRAb. The TCR library used RNA extracted from PBMCs. For TCR beta, libraries came from iRepertoire HTBI primers and Arm-PCR of CDR3 regions. Each CDR3 protein is one row after TCRdb ran MiXCR on the multiplex PCR reads. The sample comprises about 400,000 distinct CDR3 sequences, about 20% of which are singletons, and around 20% rests with the top ten. This specimen consisted of peripheral blood mononuclear cells (PBMCs), obtained when the disease was refractory, from a patient treated with antithyroid drugs. The receptors originated from a female donor with Graves disease.

The chain links TRBV6-1 to TRBJ1-3; D is perhaps TRBD1 (5 bases). Germline V CDR1 and CDR2: MNHNS, SASEGT. The CDR3 sequence is 14 residues long. Trimming removed 6 bases at V and 0 bases at J, with 9 bases between. CDR3 in amino acids: CASSGDLSGNTIYF. The DNA for the CDR3 is TGTGCCAGCAGCGGGGACCTCTCTGGAAACACCATATATTTT.

Of note for this clonotype: This is likely an artifact of a read error, given a far larger clone one base away. The V and J genes are TRBV7-9 and TRBJ1-2, with D possibly TRBD1 on 6 matching bases. Looked up from germline, CDR1 is SEHNR and CDR2 is FQNEAQ (reference sequence). CDR3 length equals 15 residues. Trimming took off 5 bases at V and 6 bases at J, with 19 bases between the two ends. CDR3 nucleotides: TGTGCCAGCAGCCAAGGGCTCAGGGGATCCCATGGCTACACCTTC. Protein: CASSQGLRGSHGYTF.

This chain uses TRBV14 with TRBJ2-3; the D gene is possibly TRBD1 (6 bases). The CDR3 is made up of 16 amino acids. The V and J ends lost 2 bases and 6 bases respectively, with 18 bases between them. Germline lookup yields CDR1 SGHDN and CDR2 FVKESK. The CDR3 DNA is TGTGCCAGCAGCCAATTAATTGGGGACAATTGGGATACGCAGTATTTT. Translation gives CASSQLIGDNWDTQYF.

The rearrangement links TRBV20-1 to TRBJ2-5; D unresolved. This CDR3 spans 13 amino acids. Germline values: CDR1 DFQATT, CDR2 SNEGSKA (reference sequence). Trimming took off 2 bases at V and 4 bases at J, with 11 bases between the two ends. The CDR3 DNA follows: TGCAGTGCTAGACCCCCGTCCCCAGAGACCCAGTACTTC. Translating it yields CSARPPSPETQYF.

This clonotype has only a few counts. V and J are TRBV3-1 and TRBJ2-5, with 8 bases fitting TRBD1. Germline V lookup: CDR1 LGHDT, CDR2 YNNKEL (reference sequence). CDR3 size: 16 residues. The ends lost 2 bases at V and 2 bases at J; junction bases unmatched: 7. DNA for the CDR3: TGTGCCAGCAGCCAAAGGAAAACAGGGGGTCAAGAGACCCAGTACTTC. It codes for CASSQRKTGGQETQYF.

The chain joins TRBV6-2 or TRBV6-3 to TRBJ2-2, with D hard to call. V gave up 3 bases and J gave up 5 bases, with 13 bases separating them. The germline CDR1 and CDR2 sequences are MNHEY and SVGEGT. This CDR3 has 15 amino acids. CDR3 in DNA: TGTGCCAGCAGTTATGTCCCGCTGGGGACCGGGGAGCTGTTTTTT. It codes for CASSYVPLGTGELFF.

As for this clonotype: A read error may produce the germline difference seen at one junction end. The chain employs TRBV6-1 and TRBJ1-5; D is ambiguous. The CDR3 extends over 17 amino acids. Germline values: CDR1 MNHNS, CDR2 SASEGT. CDR3 sequence reads: CASRAQGQFFSDQPQHF. The CDR3, as DNA: TGTGCCAGCAGGGCACAAGGGCAGTTCTTTAGCGATCAGCCCCAGCATTTT.

This rearrangement joins TRBV12-3 or TRBV12-4 to TRBJ1-5; tentative D call: TRBD1 (5 bases). This CDR3 has 15 residues. The germline V and J ends were trimmed by 3 bases and 0 bases, with 9 bases remaining between them. DNA for the CDR3: TGTGCCAGCAGTTTTGGGGGGAGTAGCAATCAGCCCCAGCATTTT. It translates to CASSFGGSSNQPQHF.

Note on this clonotype: This may arise from a read error, as a much more abundant clone is one base away. The CDR3 nucleotides are TGTGCCAGCAGTACCGGGACTAGCGCCTACAATGAGCAGTTCTTC. It translates to CASSTGTSAYNEQFF. This chain connects TRBV27 to TRBJ2-1; 10 bases map to TRBD2. The V segment lost 5 bases and the J segment 2 bases; nucleotides outside the gene matches: 3. Germline CDR1 reads MNHEY; CDR2 reads SMNVEV (reference sequence). This CDR3 has 15 residues.

The V gene is TRBV6-9, the J gene TRBJ1-1; D is undetermined. The CDR3 totals 15 residues. Trimming cost V 3 bases and J 0 bases, with 11 bases left between them. The germline V gene has CDR1 MNHGY and CDR2 SVAAGI. The CDR3 DNA reads as TGTGCCAGCAGTTACCTCCGGAAAATGAACACTGAAGCTTTCTTT. Translation gives CASSYLRKMNTEAFF.

The sample holds a few counts of this clonotype. The chain recombines TRBV6-2 or TRBV6-3 with TRBJ1-1; D call uncertain. CDR1 is MNHEY, CDR2 SVGEGT, per germline. The ends were cut back, 4 bases at V and 3 bases at J, with 9 bases in the middle. There are 13 residues in the CDR3. The CDR3 sequence is CASSSLRDTEAFF. The CDR3 DNA is TGTGCCAGCAGTTCACTCCGGGACACTGAAGCTTTCTTT.

This clonotype appeared a few times. The chain couples TRBV7-9 to TRBJ2-7; TRBD1 matches 7 bases. J gave up 5 bases and V 1 base, and 8 bases lay outside the gene matches. The CDR3 is made up of 15 amino acids. The germline gives CDR1 SEHNR, CDR2 FQNEAQ (reference sequence). CDR3 loop: CASSLGQGSGDEQYF. The CDR3 region has the DNA TGTGCCAGCAGCTTAGGACAGGGCAGTGGGGACGAGCAGTACTTC.

This clonotype was observed a handful of times. The chain recombines TRBV29-1 with TRBJ2-5; 9 bases line up with TRBD2. Germline CDR1 is SQVTM and CDR2 is ANQGSEA. Unmatched junction bases numbered 24, after V lost 2 bases and J lost 5 bases. There are 20 residues in the CDR3. CDR3 region: CSVETAGGSEREVGGETQYF. The CDR3 bases are TGCAGCGTTGAAACCGCGGGGGGGTCGGAGCGGGAGGTCGGTGGGGAGACCCAGTACTTC.

The sample holds many counts of this clonotype. This chain connects TRBV2 to TRBJ1-5, with no clear D. The germline gives CDR1 SNHLY, CDR2 FYNNEI. Deletions cut 5 bases from V and 7 bases from J, with 12 bases between. This CDR3 comprises 13 residues. CDR3 DNA: TGTGCCAGCAGTAATGAGTTATCGCAGCCCCAGCATTTT. It specifies CASSNELSQPQHF.

This clonotype appeared many times. The chain has TRBV7-9 and TRBJ1-5; 7 nucleotides match TRBD1. The CDR3 is 15 amino acids. The V gene's germline CDR1 is SEHNR and CDR2 FQNEAQ (reference sequence). V shed 5 bases and J 2 bases; nucleotides not matched to a gene: 6. The chain's CDR3 is CASSAQGEGNQPQHF. Here the CDR3 DNA reads TGTGCCAGCAGCGCCCAGGGGGAGGGCAATCAGCCCCAGCATTTT.

This clonotype was counted between two and nine times. The chain links TRBV20-1 to TRBJ2-5, with TRBD1 matching over 8 bases. CDR3 length: 15 residues. V lost 0 bases, J lost 7 bases, and 10 bases stayed unmatched. Germline loops: CDR1 DFQATT, CDR2 SNEGSKA (reference sequence). The CDR3, as DNA: TGCAGTGCTAGAGATGGGACAGGTGGAGAAGGGACCCAGTACTTC. It specifies CSARDGTGGEGTQYF.

This clonotype was seen at least ten times. This sequence joins TRBV28 and TRBJ1-2; D not certain. This CDR3 is built from 12 residues. The germline gives CDR1 MDHEN, CDR2 SYDVKM. Between the trimmed V and J ends, which lost 4 bases and 5 bases, there was a span of 8 bases. The CDR3 loop is CASSSGVYGYTF. CDR3 sequence (DNA): TGTGCCAGCAGTTCCGGAGTATATGGCTACACCTTC.

The V gene is TRBV3-1, the J gene TRBJ2-5, with 10 bases matching TRBD2. The CDR3 has 19 residues. V lost 0 bases and J lost 4; bases outside the gene matches: 14. Germline loops: CDR1 LGHDT, CDR2 YNNKEL (reference sequence). CDR3 in DNA: TGTGCCAGCAGCCAAGATCTTGGTCCGCTAGCGGGAGTTCCAGAGACCCAGTACTTC. Translating gives CASSQDLGPLAGVPETQYF.

This chain links TRBV7-8 with TRBJ2-6, with a tentative D call TRBD2 (5 bases). CDR1 and CDR2 (germline): SGHVS, FQNEAQ. With 1 base removed from V and 4 bases from J, the gap between germline ends came to 11 bases. This CDR3 is 16 amino acids long. The CDR3 reads CASSLEGVIGANVLTF. The CDR3 coding sequence is TGTGCCAGCAGCTTAGAGGGAGTAATAGGGGCCAACGTCCTGACTTTC.

There are many counts of this clonotype. V gene TRBV7-2 combines with J gene TRBJ2-2, with D perhaps assigned TRBD1 or TRBD2 (5 bases each). Germline CDR1 is SGHTA and CDR2 is FQGNSA. V was clipped by 5 bases and J by 0 bases, with 13 bases between them. The CDR3 sequence is 16 residues long. This chain's CDR3 is CASSGYGTSNTGELFF. The CDR3 DNA is TGTGCCAGCAGCGGATACGGGACCTCGAACACCGGGGAGCTGTTTTTT.

This clonotype came up many times. V and J are TRBV18 and TRBJ1-1, with D possibly being TRBD1 (5 bases). The germline gives CDR1 KGHSH, CDR2 LQKENI. The V end was cut by 8 bases, the J end by 5 bases, with 15 bases between. CDR3 length: 13 amino acids. Written as DNA, the CDR3 is TGTGCCAGCAGCCCGCTGGGGGGGACTGAAGCTTTCTTT. Its protein is CASSPLGGTEAFF.

The sample holds a few counts of this clonotype. The CDR3 coding sequence is TGTGCCATCAGTAGACTAGCGGGAAGCTCCTACGAGCAGTACTTC. It specifies CAISRLAGSSYEQYF. This chain connects TRBV10-3 to TRBJ2-7; TRBD2 matches 11 bases. V was clipped by 5 bases and J by 0 bases; unmatched bases: 3. The CDR3 contains 15 residues. Germline CDR1 and CDR2: ENHRY and SYGVKD.

This clonotype was counted many times. V usage is TRBV6-2 or TRBV6-3 and J usage is TRBJ2-2; D remains ambiguous. The CDR3 consists of 13 residues. V lost 4 bases and J 7 bases, leaving 10 bases between the germline ends. CDR1 MNHEY and CDR2 SVGEGT come from the germline V gene. The CDR3 DNA follows: TGTGCCAGCAGTTCCCCTCCCGGCGGGGAGCTGTTTTTT. Protein product: CASSSPPGGELFF.

The chain joins TRBV20-1 to TRBJ2-2, with D possibly TRBD2 on 5 matching bases. With 5 bases removed from V and 2 bases from J, the gap between germline ends came to 15 bases. This CDR3 comprises 15 residues. From germline, CDR1 is DFQATT and CDR2 SNEGSKA (reference sequence). Here the CDR3 DNA reads TGCAGTGCTCCATCGGGAAGCGCTAACACCGGGGAGCTGTTTTTT. It encodes CSAPSGSANTGELFF.

A word on this clonotype: A read error is possible here, since a much larger clone lies one base away. CDR3 amino acids: CASSLDGKEQETQYF. In DNA form, the CDR3 reads TGTGCCAGCAGTCTTGACGGGAAGGAACAAGAGACCCAGTACTTC. The chain is built from TRBV12-3 or TRBV12-4 and TRBJ2-5; perhaps TRBD2 as D (5 bases). The CDR3 has 15 amino acids. V was clipped by 5 bases and J by 2 bases, with 15 bases between them.

The chain's CDR3 is CASSFPGTGSSGANVLTF. The CDR3 DNA reads as TGTGCCAGCAGCTTTCCCGGGACAGGCAGCTCTGGGGCCAACGTCCTGACTTTC. The V call is TRBV7-2, the J call TRBJ2-6; 8 nucleotides align to TRBD1. CDR3 length: 18 amino acids. V gave up 3 bases and J gave up 0 bases; unmatched junction bases: 7. CDR1 and CDR2 from the germline V gene are SGHTA and FQGNSA.

Of note for this clonotype: This could be a read error, since a much larger clone is one nucleotide away. The V call is TRBV10-3, the J call TRBJ2-7; tentatively, D is TRBD1 (5 bases). CDR1 and CDR2 (germline): ENHRY, SYGVKD. Trimming cost V 8 bases and J 3 bases, with 14 bases left between them. The CDR3 consists of 13 residues. CDR3 sequence: CAIGVTANYEQYF. The CDR3 DNA is TGTGCCATCGGTGTGACAGCCAACTACGAGCAGTACTTC.

The rearrangement joins TRBV19 to TRBJ1-4, with 7 bases that match TRBD1. CDR1 and CDR2 (germline): LNHDA, SQIVND (reference sequence). This CDR3 region has 15 residues. The J segment lost 4 bases and the V segment lost 6 bases, leaving 8 bases of the junction unmatched. The CDR3 here is CASRAAGGLNEKLFF. DNA of the CDR3: TGTGCCAGTAGAGCCGCAGGGGGACTTAATGAAAAACTGTTTTTT.

This clonotype has at least ten counts. J is TRBJ2-7 and V is TRBV6-2 or TRBV6-3; possible D gene TRBD1, 5 bases. This CDR3 has 14 residues. CDR1 and CDR2 (germline): MNHEY, SVGEGT. The V end was cut by 7 bases, the J end by 5 bases, with 18 bases between. The CDR3 region has the DNA TGTGCCAGCAAGCCCAGCTGGGGCTGGGACGAGCAGTACTTC. Translated, it gives CASKPSWGWDEQYF.

The CDR3: CASSPQEGGLSYEQYF. For the CDR3, the DNA is TGCGCCAGCAGCCCACAAGAAGGGGGTCTTTCCTACGAGCAGTACTTC. The chain combines TRBV4-3 with TRBJ2-7; D perhaps matches TRBD1 (6 bases). The CDR3 covers 16 residues. Germline V gene lookup returns CDR1 LGHNA and CDR2 YSLEER. With 4 bases removed from V and 1 base from J, the gap between germline ends came to 17 bases.